Each of the 7 T cell receptor beta chains below was sequenced from the same sample in a study of cytomegalovirus exposure and HLA in healthy donors (dated by TCRdb to about 2017). Library preparation employed the immunoSEQ multiplex PCR assay. A mixture of 60 forward primers for TCR Vbeta segments and 13 reverse primers for TCR Jbeta segments was used in the multiplex PCR. This is the immuneACCESS table as TCRdb keeps it, with only in-frame sequences that have V and J called. A part of the clones is gone; compared with another copy, unresolved V genes explain less than half, and the rest is unexplained. This sample comprises some 130,000 clones, about 66% of them detected only once. Together, the top ten hold 1.5% to 2% of the sample. The specimen was PBMCs. Every receptor here comes from a human donor in good health.

The genes are TRBV19 and TRBJ2-1, with TRBD2 identical over 12 bases. Germline V gives CDR1 LNHDA, CDR2 SQIVND (reference sequence). The CDR3 covers 16 residues. The trim removed 4 bases at V and 6 bases at J, leaving 7 bases unmatched. CDR3 coding DNA: TGTGCCAGTAGTACCCGGACTAGCGGGACGACCAATGAGCAGTTCTTC. It specifies CASSTRTSGTTNEQFF.

This chain connects TRBV19 to TRBJ2-7; TRBD2 aligns across 12 bases. The V gene's germline CDR1 is LNHDA and CDR2 SQIVND (reference sequence). This CDR3 spans 17 amino acids. After removal of 4 bases from V and 4 bases from J, the junction contained 11 bases not matched to a gene. In nucleotides, the CDR3 is TGTGCCAGTAGTACCAAGAAGACTAGCGGGAGCGCTTACGAGCAGTACTTC. Translation gives CASSTKKTSGSAYEQYF. The entire variable domain, with the rest obtained from reference TRBV19 and TRBJ2-7, is as follows: DGGITQSPKYLFRKEGQNVTLSCEQNLNHDAMYWYRQDPGQGLRLIYYSQIVNDFQKGDIAEGYSVSREKKESFPLTVTSAQKNPTAFYLCASSTKKTSGSAYEQYFGPGTRLTVT.

J is TRBJ2-5 and V is TRBV7-9; tentatively, D is TRBD2 (5 bases). CDR1 is SEHNR and CDR2 is FQNEAQ in the germline V gene (reference sequence). The ends were cut back, 5 bases at V and 3 bases at J, with 19 bases in the middle. CDR3 size: 16 residues. Written as DNA, the CDR3 is TGTGCCAGCAGCACCCCGAGGGCCAGGTTGGAAGAGACCCAGTACTTC. It translates to CASSTPRARLEETQYF.

Note on this clone: Other nucleotide sequences from this sample produce the same CDR3. The chain uses TRBV29-1 and TRBJ2-2; a possible D gene is TRBD1 (5 bases). V was pared by 6 bases and J by 0 bases, with 11 bases between. The CDR3 covers 14 residues. In germline, CDR1 is SQVTM, CDR2 ANQGSEA. This CDR3 is CSVTDRANTGELFF. Written as DNA, the CDR3 is TGCAGCGTAACCGACAGAGCGAACACCGGGGAGCTGTTTTTT.

The table lists this clone with a few counts. The chain employs TRBV5-4 and TRBJ2-7, with D possibly being TRBD1 (6 bases). The V and J ends lost 5 bases and 2 bases respectively, with 11 bases between them. CDR3 size: 13 residues. Germline CDR1 SGHNT, CDR2 YYREEE (reference sequence). CDR3 region: CASSRTAAYEQYF. For the CDR3, the DNA is TGTGCCAGCAGTCGGACAGCCGCCTACGAGCAGTACTTC.

The V gene is TRBV18, the J gene TRBJ2-2, with D possibly matching TRBD2 (5 bases). From germline, CDR1 is KGHSH and CDR2 LQKENI. V lost 2 bases and J 3 bases, leaving 13 bases between the germline ends. The CDR3 is made up of 16 amino acids. CDR3 nucleotide sequence: TGTGCCAGCTCACCATTATCTCTCGGGGACACCGGGGAGCTGTTTTTT. Translated: CASSPLSLGDTGELFF.

J is TRBJ2-6 and V is TRBV5-1; 7 bases line up with TRBD1. Trimming at V came to 1 base and at J to 0 bases, leaving 7 bases not matched to a gene. The germline CDR1 and CDR2 sequences are SGHRS and YFSETQ. The CDR3 runs 18 residues. CDR3 sequence reads: CASSLFQTGISGANVLTF. DNA for the CDR3: TGCGCCAGCAGCTTGTTTCAGACAGGGATCTCTGGGGCCAACGTCCTGACTTTC.